The 16 T cell receptor beta chains below come from one sample, sequenced in a study of identical twins. MiXCR, run by TCRdb on the 5' RACE reads, gives a single entry per CDR3 protein. The profile covers roughly 470,000 distinct CDR3 sequences, with 13% to 15% appearing a single time and about 0.94% taken by the ten largest. These data also formed part of another study, on yellow fever vaccine responses in identical twins.

Sequenced input: CD4+ T cells sorted from blood. The receptors were gathered from a woman aged 18-35 years in good health.

This clonotype was seen a handful of times. The V and J genes are TRBV7-9 and TRBJ2-7; 9 bases fit TRBD1. The CDR3 has 13 amino acids. The germline CDR1 and CDR2 sequences are SEHNR and FQNEAQ (reference sequence). With V trimmed by 5 bases and J by 5 bases, 4 bases remained unmatched. Here the CDR3 DNA reads TGTGCCAGCAGCGGGGACAGGGTAGACGAGCAGTACTTC. This translates into CASSGDRVDEQYF.

About this clonotype: Compared with germline, one end of the junction differs, possibly owing to a read error. The CDR3 coding sequence is TGTGTCAGCAGCGGGACTACATACAATGAGCAGTTCTTC. Protein product: CVSSGTTYNEQFF. This sequence joins TRBV7-2 and TRBJ2-1; 7 bases are shared with TRBD2. Germline values: CDR1 SGHTA, CDR2 FQGNSA. The CDR3 runs 13 residues.

This clonotype was picked up a small number of times. The rearrangement links TRBV6-2 or TRBV6-3 to TRBJ2-7, with 9 nucleotides matching TRBD1. Germline loops: CDR1 MNHEY, CDR2 SVGEGT. This CDR3 spans 15 amino acids. The V and J ends lost 4 bases and 4 bases, in that order; junction bases with no gene match: 8. The chain's CDR3 is CASSWPGTGHYEQYF. The CDR3 nucleotides are TGTGCCAGCAGTTGGCCCGGGACAGGGCATTACGAGCAGTACTTC.

The chain combines TRBV10-3 with TRBJ2-3; D is unclear. Trimming left V 3 bases short and J 3 bases short, with 13 bases between. CDR1 ENHRY and CDR2 SYGVKD come from the germline V gene. The CDR3 covers 15 residues. The CDR3 bases are TGTGCCATCAGTGACGGTCCACAAAATACAGATACGCAGTATTTT. Protein sequence: CAISDGPQNTDTQYF.

The chain uses TRBV12-3 or TRBV12-4 and TRBJ1-4; D remains ambiguous. Trimming stripped 6 bases from V and 8 bases from J, with 7 bases between. The CDR3 is made up of 11 amino acids. DNA of the CDR3: TGTGCCAGCAGCCTGAAGGAAAAACTGTTTTTT. Amino acids: CASSLKEKLFF.

This clonotype was observed many times. V is TRBV7-8 and J is TRBJ2-6, with D perhaps matching TRBD1 (5 bases). Trimming pared 5 bases from V and 0 bases from J, leaving 11 bases between. CDR1 and CDR2 (germline): SGHVS, FQNEAQ. The CDR3 length is 16 residues. The DNA of the CDR3 is TGTGCCAGCAGCCTTAGACAGACCTCTGGGGCCAACGTCCTGACTTTC. This sequence encodes CASSLRQTSGANVLTF.

This clonotype was seen a few times. This sequence joins TRBV5-1 and TRBJ2-7; D is undetermined. Germline values: CDR1 SGHRS, CDR2 YFSETQ. This CDR3 region has 13 residues. V lost 0 bases and J 5 bases, leaving 9 bases between the germline ends. CDR3 in DNA: TGCGCCAGCAGCTTGGGGGGAAACAACGAGCAGTACTTC. Translated, it gives CASSLGGNNEQYF.

This clonotype was observed at least ten times. The DNA for the CDR3 is TGTGCCAGCAGTTTTGGGGGGAACACCATATATTTT. Translation gives CASSFGGNTIYF. The rearrangement joins TRBV12-3 or TRBV12-4 to TRBJ1-3; D possibly corresponds to TRBD1 (5 bases). Trimming left V 3 bases short and J 7 bases short, with 7 bases between. This CDR3 spans 12 amino acids.

The V and J genes are TRBV28 and TRBJ2-6, with 7 bases identical to TRBD2. Germline loops: CDR1 MDHEN, CDR2 SYDVKM. V shed 7 bases, J shed 0 bases, and the junction held 9 bases outside the gene matches. This CDR3 has 17 amino acids. The CDR3 loop reads CASTSWGGGSGANVLTF. In DNA form, the CDR3 reads TGTGCCAGCACCTCTTGGGGGGGGGGCTCTGGGGCCAACGTCCTGACTTTC.

This clonotype was recorded a few times. The chain uses TRBV2 and TRBJ2-1; D is possibly TRBD1 (6 bases). Trimming removed 7 bases at V and 4 bases at J, with 17 bases between. CDR3 length: 15 amino acids. Looked up from germline, CDR1 is SNHLY and CDR2 is FYNNEI. The CDR3, as DNA: TGTGCCAGCACCCTGGGGGCTCTCCTGTACAATGAGCAGTTCTTC. This encodes CASTLGALLYNEQFF.

The CDR3 loop reads CSAPGDTRDTQYF. CDR3 sequence (DNA): TGCAGTGCCCCGGGAGACACTAGAGATACGCAGTATTTT. The rearrangement uses TRBV20-1 and TRBJ2-3; possibly TRBD2 for D (6 bases). Trimming shortened V by 6 bases and J by 5 bases, and 15 bases separated the two germline ends. CDR1 is DFQATT and CDR2 is SNEGSKA in the germline V gene (reference sequence). The CDR3 consists of 13 residues.

At least ten counts were recorded for this clonotype. CDR3 in DNA: TGCGCCAGCAGCTTGGCCGGGGAAAACACTGAAGCTTTCTTT. Encoded protein: CASSLAGENTEAFF. This rearrangement joins TRBV5-1 to TRBJ1-1; D unclear. Per the germline V gene, CDR1 is SGHRS and CDR2 is YFSETQ. Deletions cut 0 bases from V and 2 bases from J, with 8 bases between. CDR3 size: 14 residues.

The V gene is TRBV7-8, the J gene TRBJ2-7; D uncertain. From germline, CDR1 is SGHVS and CDR2 FQNEAQ. Trimming left V 0 bases short and J 0 bases short, with 12 bases between. The CDR3 length is 16 residues. The CDR3 reads CASSLARKKISYEQYF. CDR3 nucleotide sequence: TGTGCCAGCAGCTTAGCGCGGAAGAAGATCTCCTACGAGCAGTACTTC.

The genes are TRBV15 and TRBJ2-1, with 7 bases that match TRBD2. Germline CDR1 and CDR2: LNHNV and YYDKDF (reference sequence). V dropped 3 bases and J dropped 5; count of bases not matched to a gene: 7. This CDR3 spans 15 amino acids. CDR3 DNA: TGTGCCACCAGCAGGGGGGGGATGGGCCACAATGAGCAGTTCTTC. Its translation is CATSRGGMGHNEQFF.

This chain joins TRBV6-5 and TRBJ2-7; tentative D call: TRBD1 (6 bases). There are 14 residues in the CDR3. Germline V gives CDR1 MNHEY, CDR2 SVGAGI. The V and J ends lost 2 bases and 0 bases respectively, with 8 bases between them. In nucleotides, the CDR3 is TGTGCCAGCAGTTACCTGGACAGCTCCTACGAGCAGTACTTC. This sequence encodes CASSYLDSSYEQYF.

The chain has TRBV6-5 and TRBJ2-3, with D unclear. Germline V gives CDR1 MNHEY, CDR2 SVGAGI. This CDR3 region has 14 residues. The V end was cut by 2 bases, the J end by 8 bases, with 14 bases between. The CDR3 loop reads CASSYVKGGVTQYF. The DNA for the CDR3 is TGTGCCAGCAGTTACGTGAAGGGTGGTGTTACGCAGTATTTT.